Listed below are T cell receptor beta chains from one sample, sequenced in a study of spatial heterogeneity in lung cancer. Via MiXCR, TCRdb re-called the 5' RACE reads, giving one row per CDR3 protein. The sample lists about 120,000 distinct CDR3 sequences, 12% seen once, with roughly 17% in the top ten. Material: PBMCs, obtained at follow-up. These receptor sequences come from a male donor with early-stage non-small cell lung cancer. Both conserved end residues are part of each CDR3. The order of the fields is V gene, CDR3 length, J gene, D gene, clone size, CDR3 DNA, CDR3 protein. A D gene is named only where the DNA matches it firmly. Rows give clone size only sometimes, using once, few, many, or a class for an expanded clone.

>TRBV10-3|13|TRBJ1-1|-|few
TGTGCCATCAGTGACCCGGGGAACCGGAAAGCTTTCTTT
CAISDPGNRKAFF
>TRBV18|15|TRBJ2-2|-|-
TGTGCCAGCTCGCCCCGTGCAGGGAACACCGGGGAGCTGTTTTTT
CASSPRAGNTGELFF
>TRBV4-1|14|TRBJ2-2|-|many
TGCGCCAGCAGCCAGGGACTTGGGGCCGGGGAGCTGTTTTTT
CASSQGLGAGELFF
>TRBV4-3|19|TRBJ2-2|TRBD1|-
TGCGCCAGCAGCCAAGCCCTCGGACAGGGTGCATGGGGGACCGGGGAGCTGTTTTTT
CASSQALGQGAWGTGELFF
>TRBV28|13|TRBJ1-6|-|-
TGTGCCAGCACCCCTCCGGCTAGTTCACCCCTCCACTTT
CASTPPASSPLHF
>TRBV5-5|14|TRBJ1-5|TRBD1|few
TGTGCCAGCAGCGGCGGGACAGATCATCAGCCCCAGCATTTT
CASSGGTDHQPQHF
>TRBV10-2|14|TRBJ1-5|-|-
TGCGCCAGCAGTGAAGGTGGGAGCAATCAGCCCCAGCATTTT
CASSEGGSNQPQHF
>TRBV11-2|13|TRBJ2-1|-|few
TGTGCCAGCAGCTTAGTGTTAGGGAATGAGCAGTTCTTC
CASSLVLGNEQFF
>TRBV10-3|11|TRBJ1-4|-|many
TGTGCCACGGGGACGGATGAAAAACTGTTTTTT
CATGTDEKLFF
>TRBV4-1|19|TRBJ2-4|TRBD2|many
TGCGCCAGCAGCCAGGGACTAGCGGGGGCCCGTCTAGCCAAAAACATTCAGTACTTC
CASSQGLAGARLAKNIQYF
>TRBV30|15|TRBJ2-4|-|many
TGTGCCTGGACCCTGGGCACTTTAGCCAAAAACATTCAGTACTTC
CAWTLGTLAKNIQYF
>TRBV4-3|16|TRBJ2-7|TRBD1|many
TGCGCCAGCAGCCAATCCCCCGGACAGGGGGCCTACGAGCAGTACTTC
CASSQSPGQGAYEQYF
>TRBV7-2|16|TRBJ2-1|-|few
TGTGCCAGCAGCCGTGATGACACCGGCTCCTACAATGAGCAGTTCTTC
CASSRDDTGSYNEQFF
>TRBV28|14|TRBJ1-1|-|many
TGTGCCAGCAGTTTCATACAGGTAGCCGCTGAAGCTTTCTTT
CASSFIQVAAEAFF
>TRBV10-3|13|TRBJ2-3|TRBD1|few
TGTGCCATCAGGCCAGGGGGAACAGATACGCAGTATTTT
CAIRPGGTDTQYF
>TRBV6-6|15|TRBJ1-5|TRBD1|-
TGTGCCACCTTAACAGGGGGCTCTAGCAATCAGCCCCAGCATTTT
CATLTGGSSNQPQHF
>TRBV10-3|12|TRBJ1-1|-|many
TGTGCCATCAGTGGTTCGGACGCTGAAGCTTTCTTT
CAISGSDAEAFF
>TRBV12-3/TRBV12-4|14|TRBJ1-2|-|-
TGTGCCAGCAGTTACGCCAGGGTATTCGATGGCTACACCTTC
CASSYARVFDGYTF
>TRBV28|15|TRBJ1-5|-|-
TGTGCCAGCAGCCTTCAGCAGGGGCGCAATCAGCCCCAGCATTTT
CASSLQQGRNQPQHF
>TRBV20-1|14|TRBJ1-2|-|-
TGCAGTGCTAGGTCGGGGAGACCGCCCAATGGCTACACCTTC
CSARSGRPPNGYTF
>TRBV4-1|15|TRBJ1-1|-|many
TGCGCCAGCAGCCAAGATATGGGCCAGAACACTGAAGCTTTCTTT
CASSQDMGQNTEAFF
>TRBV4-2|15|TRBJ2-1|TRBD2|-
TGTGCCAGCAGGAAGACTAGCGGGGGCTACAATGAGCAGTTCTTC
CASRKTSGGYNEQFF
>TRBV18|15|TRBJ2-7|-|-
TGTGCCAGCTCACCACCGGCCCCAGGCCCAGGTCAGCAGTACTTC
CASSPPAPGPGQQYF
>TRBV7-6|15|TRBJ2-1|-|few
TGTGCCAGCAGCGCAGGATCCGTGACTTACAATGAGCAGTTCTTC
CASSAGSVTYNEQFF
>TRBV29-1|16|TRBJ2-1|TRBD1|many
TGCAGCGTTGAAGAACTCACAGGGGCGGCCTACAATGAGCAGTTCTTC
CSVEELTGAAYNEQFF
>TRBV6-6|12|TRBJ1-2|-|-
TGTGCCAGCAGGAGAGCTAACTATGGCTACACCTTC
CASRRANYGYTF
>TRBV20-1|16|TRBJ1-5|-|-
TGCAGTGCTAGAGGAAAACCCAGGGGCCGCAATCAGCCCCAGCATTTT
CSARGKPRGRNQPQHF